This paragraph covers one T cell receptor beta chain sequence. The clone's antigen remains unknown. Within one base of it there is no much larger clone, and no base qualities were kept. The CDR3 holds 12 amino acids from the cysteine to the phenylalanine. Only the CDR3 DNA stays, 36 bases, in frame from base 1. Looking up the germline V gene yields CDR1 MDHEN and CDR2 SYDVKM. V is trimmed back by 2 bases and J by 13 bases, and the junction contains 4 bases that no gene match accounts for. Whole blood was collected in K2EDTA tubes by collaborating institutions according to the institutions' own protocols. For TCRbeta analysis, collaborators shipped samples as frozen whole blood, isolated PBMCs, or DNA extracted from either of those sample types. This entry belongs to a study of blood T cell repertoires in COVID-19 (dated by TCRdb to between 2020 and 2021). The study in broad terms: Collaborator samples came from the United States, Italy and Spain and covered acute and convalescent phases of COVID-19. The samples were drawn from two sources: the first 160 participants of the ongoing ImmuneRACE study, and 1,254 subjects contributed by 6 global collaborators. Deeply sampled blood TCRbeta repertoires from subjects exposed to, actively infected with, or recovered from COVID-19 were included in the dataset. Where HLA class I and class II types were available, the types were taken from metadata supplied by the sample provider, not from assay-based typing. The material from the prospective study consisted of cDNA or gDNA derived from T cells, B-cell-depleted T cells, or PBMCs. A freely available public database, intended as a resource for researchers studying the immune response to SARS-CoV-2, is where the repertoires were released. Sample metadata almost always included a de-identified subject ID, COVID-19 status, age in years and sex.

What the authors observed across the whole study: How much clinical and demographic metadata was included differed by source and by participant, and the metadata was provided uncurated.

The immunoSEQ Assay, a bias-controlled multiplex PCR, was used to amplify TCRbeta CDR3 regions from genomic DNA. Processing in the source paper ran as follows. The number of nucleated cells in each sample was estimated from the amplification of reference gene primers within the assay. Sequence reads were collapsed and filtered to measure the absolute abundance of every unique TCRbeta CDR3 rearrangement. For each sample, productive Simpson clonality was calculated as the square root of Simpson's diversity index over productive rearrangements. TCRdb provides this immuneACCESS table in a form limited to in-frame rearrangements. Some clones are lacking; in checked studies, under half of them reflect an unresolved V gene, and why the rest are absent is not known. V, J and clone size are taken as reported in that table, and D and trimming were inferred from the DNA itself. The sample records roughly 100,000 clones, 85% of which are singletons. The top ten clones comprise 2.1% of the sample.

The TCR was taken from a human donor in a cohort sampled during active COVID-19. The sample was peripheral blood. Rearrangement joined TRBV28 to TRBJ1-4; TRBD1 matches 7 bases in the middle. The CDR3 sequence is CASSLQGVGLFF. The DNA reads TGTGCCAGCAGTTTACAGGGGGTCGGACTGTTTTTT.